This T cell receptor beta chain emerged from a study of identical twins. TCRdb reprocessed the 5' RACE reads via MiXCR and lists one record per CDR3 protein. The repertoire holds hundreds of thousands of distinct CDR3 sequences, with roughly 18% as singletons. The table lists this clonotype with many counts. CDR3 length: 13 residues. The ends were cut back, 0 bases at V and 4 bases at J, with 7 bases in the middle. The V gene's germline CDR1 is ENHRY and CDR2 SYGVKD. The sample also formed part of further work on T cells expressing NK-cell markers.

This rearrangement joins TRBV10-3 to TRBJ2-7; no clear D. The receptor was isolated from a woman aged 18-29 years in good health. The source material was PBMCs. CDR3 in DNA: TGTGCCATCAGTGAGTCAAGGCAGTACGAGCAGTACTTC. Protein: CAISESRQYEQYF.